One T cell receptor (beta chain) is described in this entry. The CDR3 has 16 residues. The ends were cut back, 3 bases at V and 1 base at J, with 13 bases in the middle. In germline, CDR1 is SEHNR, CDR2 FQNEAQ (reference sequence). This specimen belongs to a study of cytomegalovirus exposure and HLA in healthy donors. Primers: 60 Vbeta forward and 13 Jbeta reverse. Measured with immunoSEQ multiplex PCR; TCRdb has only the in-frame clones, and not every one. The sample shows approximately 160,000 clones, about 76% of them seen only once. This receptor was taken from a male donor in good health and CMV-seropositive. Sequencing was carried out using PBMCs. The rearrangement uses TRBV7-9 and TRBJ1-3; no reliable D call. CDR3 coding DNA: TGTGCCAGCAGCTTCGTCACAGAGTCTTCTGGAAACACCATATATTTT. This gives the protein CASSFVTESSGNTIYF.